Presented here are 21 T cell receptor beta chains from one specimen sequenced in a study of Ad26.COV2.S vaccination and SARS-CoV-2 variants. Treatment here: approximately 18 received Ad26.COV2.S at low or high dose, single or two shots; 5 received placebo; per-sample allocation not given. Specimens were obtained on day 63 following the first vaccine or placebo injection. Assay used: immunoSEQ multiplex PCR; TCRdb lists only in-frame clones, some missing. The table lists about 330,000 clones, approximately 87% of them singletons. The starting material was peripheral blood, obtained in a trial of Ad26.COV2.S vaccine versus placebo. All receptors come from a person aged 18-65 years who received the Ad26.COV2.S COVID-19 vaccine or a placebo.

This chain joins TRBV2 and TRBJ2-3; TRBD1 is a possible D gene (6 bases). The CDR3 loop spans 15 amino acids. CDR1 SNHLY and CDR2 FYNNEI come from the germline V gene. Deletions cut 8 bases from V and 0 bases from J, with 15 bases between. The CDR3 DNA is TGTGCCAGCGAGGAGGACAGTCTAAGCACAGATACGCAGTATTTT. The encoded protein is CASEEDSLSTDTQYF.

This sequence joins TRBV7-2 and TRBJ1-2; possible D gene TRBD1, 6 bases. V was shortened by 5 bases and J by 8 bases, with 12 bases between the two germline ends. The CDR3 runs 12 residues. Looked up from germline, CDR1 is SGHTA and CDR2 is FQGNSA. CDR3 nucleotide sequence: TGTGCCAGCAGCATGTACAGGGACGGCTACACCTTC. It encodes CASSMYRDGYTF. Looking up the rest from reference TRBV7-2 and TRBJ1-2 gives the full variable domain: GAGVSQSPSNKVTEKGKDVELRCDPISGHTALYWYRQSLGQGLEFLIYFQGNSAPDKSGLPSDRFSAERTGGSVSTLTIQRTQQEDSAVYLCASSMYRDGYTFGSGTRLTVV.

The CDR3 loop is CASDQGAGMSTGELFF. CDR3 DNA: TGTGCCAGCGACCAAGGGGCGGGGATGAGCACCGGGGAGCTGTTTTTT. V usage is TRBV3-1 (or the pseudogene TRBV3-2) and J usage is TRBJ2-2, with D perhaps matching TRBD2 (6 bases). The V gene's germline CDR1 is LGHDT and CDR2 YNNKEL (reference sequence). The V end lost 8 bases, the J end lost 4 bases, and 20 bases lay between the germline ends. The CDR3 is 16 amino acids.

V and J are TRBV6-5 and TRBJ1-1, with D unresolved. From germline, CDR1 is MNHEY and CDR2 SVGAGI. This CDR3 comprises 14 residues. V shed 9 bases and J shed 4 bases, with 18 bases lying between them. Here the CDR3 DNA reads TGTGCCAGTCCCAGAGCGGCTAAGGGCACTGAAGCTTTCTTT. This sequence encodes CASPRAAKGTEAFF.

The V and J genes are TRBV6-2 or TRBV6-3 and TRBJ2-3, with D perhaps matching TRBD2 (6 bases). The germline CDR1 and CDR2 sequences are MNHEY and SVGEGT. The V end lost 3 bases, the J end lost 2 bases, and 24 bases lay between the germline ends. The CDR3 has 19 residues. The CDR3 DNA reads TGTGCCAGCAGTTATCCCACGTACCCTTTTAGCGGCCCCACAGATACGCAGTATTTT. Its translation is CASSYPTYPFSGPTDTQYF.

V gene TRBV4-1 combines with J gene TRBJ1-5; tentative D call: TRBD1 (5 bases). CDR1 is MGHRA, CDR2 YSYEKL, per germline. This CDR3 is 14 amino acids long. Trimming shortened V by 2 bases and J by 5 bases, and 10 bases separated the two germline ends. The DNA for the CDR3 is TGCGCCAGCAGCCAACAAGCAGGGTATCAGCCCCAGCATTTT. Its translation is CASSQQAGYQPQHF.

The rearrangement uses TRBV7-6 and TRBJ1-2, with a tentative D call TRBD1 (5 bases). V was cut by 5 bases and J by 6 bases, with 10 bases left in between. The germline gives CDR1 SGHVS, CDR2 FNYEAQ. The CDR3 has 12 amino acids. The CDR3 nucleotides read TGTGCCAGCAGCCCTCAGGGCCATGGCTACACCTTC. Its protein product is CASSPQGHGYTF.

The chain joins TRBV27 to TRBJ1-2; 7 bases line up with TRBD1. Losses at the gene ends were 6 bases for V and 0 bases for J; bases not matched to a gene: 10. The germline V gene encodes CDR1 MNHEY and CDR2 SMNVEV (reference sequence). There are 16 residues in the CDR3. The CDR3 reads CASRSTGRGPNYGYTF. CDR3 DNA: TGTGCCAGCAGATCAACCGGTAGGGGGCCTAACTATGGCTACACCTTC.

The rearrangement links TRBV24-1 to TRBJ2-1; TRBD2 matches at 9 bases. The V gene's germline CDR1 is KGHDR and CDR2 SFDVKD. Trimming removed 6 bases from V and 10 bases from J; junction bases left unmatched: 18. The CDR3 runs 17 residues. CDR3 amino acids: CATSPPAASGASGEQFF. In DNA, the CDR3 is TGTGCCACCAGTCCCCCGGCGGCTAGCGGGGCCTCCGGGGAGCAGTTCTTC.

This chain uses TRBV13 with TRBJ1-5; the D gene is possibly TRBD1 (6 bases). CDR1 PRHDT and CDR2 FYEKMQ come from the germline V gene (reference sequence). V was cut by 3 bases and J by 12 bases, with 12 bases left in between. The CDR3 runs 12 residues. Here the CDR3 reads CASSFHREGQHF. The CDR3 DNA sequence: TGTGCCAGCAGCTTCCACAGGGAAGGCCAGCATTTT.

The chain recombines TRBV9 with TRBJ1-1; D gene unclear. Germline loops: CDR1 SGDLS, CDR2 YYNGEE. Trimming cost V 4 bases and J 4 bases, with 17 bases left between them. This CDR3 has 15 residues. The CDR3 sequence: CASSPSWSGSTEAFF. CDR3 in DNA: TGTGCCAGCAGCCCATCCTGGAGTGGGAGCACTGAAGCTTTCTTT.

The sample holds one count of this clone. The chain employs TRBV14 and TRBJ2-3; 8 nucleotides line up with TRBD2. The trim removed 4 bases at V and 0 bases at J, leaving 18 bases unmatched. The CDR3 length is 20 residues. Germline-derived CDR1 and CDR2 are SGHDN and FVKESK. This chain's CDR3 is CASSLFALVAGGRSTDTQYF. CDR3 bases: TGTGCCAGCAGCCTCTTCGCCTTGGTGGCGGGGGGACGTAGCACAGATACGCAGTATTTT.

The chain uses TRBV10-3 and TRBJ2-1; 13 positions match TRBD2. The CDR3 length is 16 residues. J gave up 8 bases and V 6 bases, and 10 bases lay outside the gene matches. Germline CDR1 reads ENHRY; CDR2 reads SYGVKD. CDR3 protein: CAIRPYGTSGEHEQFF. In DNA, the CDR3 is TGTGCCATCAGGCCCTACGGGACTAGCGGGGAACATGAGCAGTTCTTC.

The chain links TRBV4-3 to TRBJ1-1, with D unclear. The CDR3 is made up of 16 amino acids. V gave up 0 bases and J gave up 0 bases, with 11 bases separating them. CDR1 LGHNA and CDR2 YSLEER come from the germline V gene. CDR3 sequence reads: CASSQERAMMNTEAFF. CDR3 in DNA: TGCGCCAGCAGCCAAGAGAGGGCAATGATGAACACTGAAGCTTTCTTT.

The chain recombines TRBV28 with TRBJ2-7; 8 bases match TRBD1. The trim removed 3 bases at V and 3 bases at J, leaving 4 bases unmatched. Germline V gene data show CDR1 as MDHEN and CDR2 as SYDVKM. The CDR3 contains 14 residues. CDR3 DNA: TGTGCCAGCAGTTTCCGTGGACAGGGCTACGAGCAGTACGTC. As protein: CASSFRGQGYEQYV.

This clone came up a few times. The gene calls are TRBV25-1 and TRBJ1-1; D uncertain. The V gene's germline CDR1 is MGHDK and CDR2 SYGVNS. CDR3 size: 14 residues. Trimming took off 0 bases at V and 5 bases at J, with 10 bases between the two ends. DNA of the CDR3: TGTGCCAGCAGTGAATACGTCGGTGGGACTGAAGCTTTCTTT. This codes for CASSEYVGGTEAFF.

The rearrangement uses TRBV11-2 and TRBJ2-7, with TRBD2 matching 11 bases. The CDR3 runs to 18 residues. The J segment lost 7 bases and the V segment lost 4 bases, leaving 18 bases of the junction unmatched. Germline lookup yields CDR1 SGHAT and CDR2 FQNNGV. The CDR3 coding sequence is TGTGCCAGCAGCTCCTCGCCCATTAGCGGGAGGGCCAGTTGGGAGCAGTACGTC. Protein sequence: CASSSSPISGRASWEQYV.

The genes are TRBV6-5 and TRBJ1-1, with 7 nucleotides matching TRBD1. Germline CDR1 reads MNHEY; CDR2 reads SVGAGI. J lost 5 bases, V lost 10 bases, and 16 bases had no gene match. This CDR3 has 15 amino acids. The CDR3 reads CATIDRDSGGTEAFF. As DNA, the CDR3 is TGTGCCACGATAGACCGGGACAGCGGTGGGACTGAAGCTTTCTTT.

The chain has TRBV6-2 or TRBV6-3 and TRBJ2-1, with 11 bases aligning to TRBD2. This CDR3 spans 16 amino acids. Germline CDR1 reads MNHEY; CDR2 reads SVGEGT. V dropped 0 bases and J dropped 8; count of bases not matched to a gene: 6. The CDR3 DNA sequence: TGTGCCAGCAGTTACTCGAGGTCTAGCGGGAGGTATGAGCAGTTCTTC. Protein sequence: CASSYSRSSGRYEQFF.

The chain joins TRBV19 to TRBJ1-6, with D possibly being TRBD1 (5 bases). Per germline, CDR1 LNHDA and CDR2 SQIVND (reference sequence). This CDR3 contains 16 residues. V shed 3 bases and J shed 7 bases, with 16 bases lying between them. CDR3 loop: CASSMKRTGPNSPLHF. The DNA of the CDR3 is TGTGCCAGTAGTATGAAACGCACAGGCCCCAATTCACCCCTCCACTTT.

The rearrangement uses TRBV4-3 and TRBJ2-1, with TRBD2 identical over 8 bases. CDR3 length equals 16 residues. With 4 bases clipped from V and 0 bases from J, the junction kept 5 bases outside the gene matches. CDR1 and CDR2 (germline): LGHNA, YSLEER. CDR3 amino acids: CASSRAGTSSYNEQFF. Here the CDR3 DNA reads TGCGCCAGCAGCCGGGCCGGGACTAGCTCCTACAATGAGCAGTTCTTC.